These T cell receptor beta chains were read from a single sample in a study of blood T cells in healthy people across ages. TCRdb used MiXCR to reprocess the 5' RACE reads, holding one entry per CDR3 protein. The table records about 1.7 million distinct CDR3 sequences, approximately 30% of them present only once. Sequencing was done on a sample of blood. Receptors originate from a woman under 40 in good health. Each CDR3 is given with its conserved first and last residue. The order of the fields is J gene, V gene, CDR3 protein.

TRBJ2-7 TRBV7-2 CASSPSSGSDEQYF
TRBJ2-3 TRBV5-1 CASSLESGFRLAGGRSTDTQYF
TRBJ1-2 TRBV7-7 CASSLRRDYGYTF
TRBJ2-3 TRBV4-1 CASSQEGRGPGDTQYF
TRBJ2-7 TRBV5-6 CASSLFARAYGQYF
TRBJ2-3 TRBV5-5 CASSPWSGTGADTQYF
TRBJ2-7 TRBV12-3/TRBV12-4 CASSLRVAGGHEQYF
TRBJ2-7 TRBV9 CASSPHRAGWYEQYF
TRBJ2-5 TRBV11-2 CASSSIRGSEGETQYF
TRBJ1-2 TRBV20-1 CSARDSGYGYTF
TRBJ1-1 TRBV20-1 CSARARWDTEAFF
TRBJ1-1 TRBV11-2 CASGHLEGNTEAFF
TRBJ1-6 TRBV18 CASSPGQRNSPLHF
TRBJ1-1 TRBV28 CASHGQPNTEAFF
TRBJ2-1 TRBV6-1 CASSENVVGVQFF
TRBJ2-7 TRBV7-9 CAGTPGQPPYEQYF
TRBJ2-3 TRBV6-5 CASSPPDSADTQYF
TRBJ2-7 TRBV11-2 CAGSYLWITYEQYF
TRBJ1-6 TRBV7-6 CASGASTAGNSPLHF
TRBJ2-2 TRBV5-1 CASLGSANTGEQFF
TRBJ1-5 TRBV6-1 CASSEDRTVSNQPQHF
- TRBV12-3/TRBV12-4 CATSDLRWSEQYF
TRBJ1-4 TRBV28 CASGEGTNEKLFF
TRBJ2-4 TRBV20-1 CSARDLLVVSKNIQYF
TRBJ2-7 TRBV30 CAWSQSSYEQYF
TRBJ2-4 TRBV12-3/TRBV12-4 CASSAPVGTDIQYF
TRBJ2-5 TRBV6-6 CASSPLWGETQYF
TRBJ2-5 TRBV19 CASSFGGATQETQYF
TRBJ2-7 TRBV20-1 CSAVSTVSTYEQYF
TRBJ2-5 TRBV20-1 CSAPTPIRQYF
TRBJ2-1 TRBV12-3/TRBV12-4 CASSPGIYSSYNEQFF
TRBJ2-1 TRBV6-6 CASSRGGSNYNEQFF
TRBJ1-2 TRBV29-1 CSVSGTGGYTF
TRBJ2-3 TRBV5-1 CASRVGYRGNTDTQYF
TRBJ2-4 TRBV6-1 CASSWTELAKNIQYF
TRBJ1-4 TRBV20-1 CSAIPRGKIEKLFF
TRBJ1-1 TRBV7-2 CTSSVDRVGNTEAFF
TRBJ1-5 TRBV12-3/TRBV12-4 CASSPGPSRNQPQHF
TRBJ2-5 TRBV29-1 CSVEGGRTTQYF
TRBJ2-2 TRBV12-3/TRBV12-4 CASRGGGALRTGELFF
TRBJ1-5 TRBV10-2 CASSEVLSGGDQPQHF
TRBJ2-7 TRBV15 CATSRDRSGEQYF
TRBJ2-5 TRBV15 CATSLQGGQETQYF
TRBJ2-3 TRBV10-2 CASSELGLPTDTQYF
TRBJ1-4 TRBV29-1 CSVEWQPNEKLFF
TRBJ1-2 TRBV27 CAGSVDRDYGYTF
TRBJ2-1 TRBV12-3/TRBV12-4 CASSPPVVEREWHEQFF
TRBJ2-5 TRBV12-5 CASGLGAAQRQETQYF
TRBJ1-2 TRBV30 CAWSVNRGRYTF
TRBJ2-5 TRBV7-2 CASSKGLAGSQETQYF
TRBJ1-1 TRBV20-1 CSAPPRTANTEAFF
TRBJ1-3 TRBV14 CASSQDHSSGNTIYF
TRBJ1-1 TRBV19 CASSIGTTGRLGTEAFF
TRBJ1-1 TRBV30 CAWSVASFGREAFF